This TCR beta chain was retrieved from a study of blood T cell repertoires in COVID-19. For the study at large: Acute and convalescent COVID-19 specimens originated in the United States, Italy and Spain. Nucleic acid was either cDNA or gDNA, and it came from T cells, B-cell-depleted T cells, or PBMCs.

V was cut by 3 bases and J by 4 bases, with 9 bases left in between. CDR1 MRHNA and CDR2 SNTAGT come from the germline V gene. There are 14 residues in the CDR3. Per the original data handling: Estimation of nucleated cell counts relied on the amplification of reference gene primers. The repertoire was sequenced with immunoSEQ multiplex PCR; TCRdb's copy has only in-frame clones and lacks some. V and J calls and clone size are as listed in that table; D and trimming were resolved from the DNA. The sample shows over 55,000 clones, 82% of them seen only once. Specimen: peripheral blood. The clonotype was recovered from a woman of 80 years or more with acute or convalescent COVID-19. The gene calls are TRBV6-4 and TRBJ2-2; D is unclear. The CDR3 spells CASSDSPVTGELFF. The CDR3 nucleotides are TGTGCCAGCAGTGATTCCCCCGTCACCGGGGAGCTGTTTTTT.